One T cell receptor (beta chain) is described in this entry. Its cognate antigen is unknown. The junction shows a germline mismatch at one end, possibly a read error. Amplified TCR beta CDR3 regions derived from RNA transcripts. With the HTBI primer set, the TCR CDR3 went through a first round of RT-PCR. TCRdb recomputed calls from the multiplex PCR reads with MiXCR, one row per CDR3 protein. The sample holds hundreds of thousands of distinct CDR3 sequences, 14% to 15% seen once. In germline, CDR1 is MNHEY, CDR2 SVGAGI. The CDR3 has 15 residues. The data derive from a study of T cells in Graves' hyperthyroidism and ophthalmopathy. The study's findings and limits: Classification by a 13 V-J model distinguished ophthalmopathy from stable hyperthyroidism. Researchers found most expanded thyroid clonotypes above 0.001 in blood as well. Ophthalmopathy onset followed model prediction by a median approximately 6.2 months.

Exclusion of a patient resulted from uncontrolled infection, other autoimmune disease, pregnancy or lactation. The sequence was obtained from a woman in her thirties or forties with Graves' ophthalmopathy. Sequences were obtained from blood. The rearrangement uses TRBV6-5 and TRBJ2-7, with D perhaps being TRBD1 or TRBD2 (5 bases each). CDR3 protein: CASSYEGRPSYEQCF. The CDR3, as DNA: TGTGCCAGCAGTTACGAGGGGCGGCCGAGCTACGAGCAGTGCTTC.